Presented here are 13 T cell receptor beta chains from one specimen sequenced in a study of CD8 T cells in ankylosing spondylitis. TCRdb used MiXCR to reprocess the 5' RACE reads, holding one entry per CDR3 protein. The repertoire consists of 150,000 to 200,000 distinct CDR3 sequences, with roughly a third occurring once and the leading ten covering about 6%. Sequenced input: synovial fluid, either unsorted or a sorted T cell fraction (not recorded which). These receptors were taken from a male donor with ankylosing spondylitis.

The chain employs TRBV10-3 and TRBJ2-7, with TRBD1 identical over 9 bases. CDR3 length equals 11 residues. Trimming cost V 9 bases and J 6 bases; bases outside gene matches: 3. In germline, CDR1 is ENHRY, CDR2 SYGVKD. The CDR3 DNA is TGTGCCATGGGGACAGGGATCGAGCAGTACTTC. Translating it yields CAMGTGIEQYF.

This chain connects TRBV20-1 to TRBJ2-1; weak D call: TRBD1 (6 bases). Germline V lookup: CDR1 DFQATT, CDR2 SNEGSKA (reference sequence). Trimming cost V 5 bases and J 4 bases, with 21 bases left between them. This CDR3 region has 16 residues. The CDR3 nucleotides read TGCAGTGCTTCAAACCCAGGGGCCGGCAAGTACAATGAGCAGTTCTTC. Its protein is CSASNPGAGKYNEQFF.

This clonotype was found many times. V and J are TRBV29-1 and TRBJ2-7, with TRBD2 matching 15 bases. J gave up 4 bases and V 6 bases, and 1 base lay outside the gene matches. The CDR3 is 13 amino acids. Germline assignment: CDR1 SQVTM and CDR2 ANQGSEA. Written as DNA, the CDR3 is TGCAGCGTCGGGACTAGCGGGAGGTACGAGCAGTACTTC. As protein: CSVGTSGRYEQYF.

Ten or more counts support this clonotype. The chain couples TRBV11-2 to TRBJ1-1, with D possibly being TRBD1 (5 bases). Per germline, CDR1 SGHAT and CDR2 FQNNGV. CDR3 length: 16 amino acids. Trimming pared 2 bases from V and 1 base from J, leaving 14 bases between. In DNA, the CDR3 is TGTGCCAGCAGCTTATGGCCCCGGGGGAAGAACACTGAAGCTTTCTTT. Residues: CASSLWPRGKNTEAFF.

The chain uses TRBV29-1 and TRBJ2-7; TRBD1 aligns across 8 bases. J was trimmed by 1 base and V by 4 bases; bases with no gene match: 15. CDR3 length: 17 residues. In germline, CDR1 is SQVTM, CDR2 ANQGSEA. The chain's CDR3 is CSVVDGSRTGLSYEQYF. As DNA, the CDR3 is TGCAGCGTTGTTGACGGATCCCGGACAGGGCTATCCTACGAGCAGTACTTC.

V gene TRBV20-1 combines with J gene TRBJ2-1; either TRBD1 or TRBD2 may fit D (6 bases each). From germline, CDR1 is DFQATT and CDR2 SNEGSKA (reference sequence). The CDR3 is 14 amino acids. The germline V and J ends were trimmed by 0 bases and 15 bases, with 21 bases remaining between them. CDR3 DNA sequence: TGCAGTGCTAGAGATAAGGCTAGCGTTGGGGGGCTGTTCTTC. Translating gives CSARDKASVGGLFF.

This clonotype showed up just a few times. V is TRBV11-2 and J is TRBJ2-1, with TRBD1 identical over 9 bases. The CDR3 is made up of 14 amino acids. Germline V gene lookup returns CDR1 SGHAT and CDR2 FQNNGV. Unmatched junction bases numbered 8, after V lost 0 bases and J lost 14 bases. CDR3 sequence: CASSLERLGQGEFF. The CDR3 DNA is TGTGCCAGCAGCTTAGAGCGGCTGGGACAGGGAGAGTTCTTC.

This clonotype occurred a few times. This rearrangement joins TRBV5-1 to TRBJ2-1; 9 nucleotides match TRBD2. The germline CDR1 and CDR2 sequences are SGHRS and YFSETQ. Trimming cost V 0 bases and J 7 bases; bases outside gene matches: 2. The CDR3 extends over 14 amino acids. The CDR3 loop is CASSLVAGENEQFF. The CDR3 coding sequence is TGCGCCAGCAGCTTGGTAGCGGGGGAGAATGAGCAGTTCTTC. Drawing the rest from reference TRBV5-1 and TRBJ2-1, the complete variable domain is KAGVTQTPRYLIKTRGQQVTLSCSPISGHRSVSWYQQTPGQGLQFLFEYFSETQRNKGNFPGRFSGRQFSNSRSEMNVSTLELGDSALYLCASSLVAGENEQFFGPGTRLTVL.

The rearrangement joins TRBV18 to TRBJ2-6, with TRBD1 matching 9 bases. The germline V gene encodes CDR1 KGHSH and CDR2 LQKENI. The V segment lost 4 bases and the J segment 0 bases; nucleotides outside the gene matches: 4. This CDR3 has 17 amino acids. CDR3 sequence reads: CASSQDRGLSGANVLTF. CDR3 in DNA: TGTGCCAGCTCACAGGACAGGGGTCTCTCTGGGGCCAACGTCCTGACTTTC.

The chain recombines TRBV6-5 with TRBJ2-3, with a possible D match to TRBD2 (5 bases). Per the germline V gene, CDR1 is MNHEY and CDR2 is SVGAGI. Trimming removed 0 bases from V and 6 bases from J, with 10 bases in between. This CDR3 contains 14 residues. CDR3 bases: TGTGCCAGCAGTTACTCGTCCGGCGGGGATACGCAGTATTTT. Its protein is CASSYSSGGDTQYF.

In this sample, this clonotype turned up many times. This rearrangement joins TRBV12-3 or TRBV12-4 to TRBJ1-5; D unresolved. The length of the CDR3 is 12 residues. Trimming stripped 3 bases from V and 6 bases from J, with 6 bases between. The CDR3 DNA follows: TGTGCCAGCAGTTTTAGAGGTCAGCCCCAGCATTTT. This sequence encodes CASSFRGQPQHF.

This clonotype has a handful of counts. CDR3 sequence reads: CASSRPGQGNQPQHF. CDR3 DNA sequence: TGTGCCAGCAGTCGACCGGGACAGGGCAATCAGCCCCAGCATTTT. The J gene is TRBJ1-5, the V gene TRBV2; TRBD1 agrees at 8 bases. CDR1 is SNHLY and CDR2 is FYNNEI in the germline V gene. V lost 5 bases, J lost 2 bases, and 5 bases stayed unmatched. The CDR3 spans 15 residues.

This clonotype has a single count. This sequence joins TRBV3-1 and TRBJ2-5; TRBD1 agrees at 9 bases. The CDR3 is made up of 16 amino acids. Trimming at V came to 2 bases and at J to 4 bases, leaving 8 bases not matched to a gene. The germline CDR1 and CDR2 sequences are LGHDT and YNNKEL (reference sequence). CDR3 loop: CASSQMQTGGGETQYF. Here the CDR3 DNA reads TGTGCCAGCAGCCAAATGCAGACAGGGGGAGGAGAGACCCAGTACTTC.